The sequence of this T cell receptor beta chain was determined in a study of control samples from healthy donors and cancer patients. TCRdb's copy holds only in-frame clones and misses some; the assay was immunoSEQ multiplex PCR. The table shows fewer than 100,000 clones, with more than 70% occurring only once. This clone was seen only once. This sequence originates from a woman in her fifties or sixties in good health. The material sequenced was blood.

For the CDR3, the DNA is TGTGCCAGCAGCCTCGACAGTAGGAATCAGCCCCAGCATTTT. Encoded protein: CASSLDSRNQPQHF. The chain recombines TRBV7-2 with TRBJ1-5, with D tentatively TRBD1 (5 bases). CDR3 size: 14 residues. Trimming took 5 bases from V and 4 from J, leaving 12 bases between them. From germline, CDR1 is SGHTA and CDR2 FQGNSA.